The 30 T cell receptor beta chains listed next were all sequenced from one sample in a study of vaccination and CD4 T cells after COVID-19. Stated treatment: roughly ten-day PBMC culture with coronavirus spike peptide pools or control peptides (ViraFEST assay). Which antigens these TCRs recognize remains unknown. The Oncomine TCR Beta short-read assay sequenced DNA from cultured CD4+ T cells. One entry per CDR3 protein results from TCRdb running MiXCR on the PCR reads. The table shows some 12,000 distinct CDR3 sequences, with 53% occurring only once. The sequenced sample consisted of CD4+ T cells from blood, cultured in vitro. Receptors originate from a human donor who had recovered from COVID-19.

V usage is TRBV6-1 and J usage is TRBJ1-1; D is uncertain. V was trimmed by 6 bases and J by 1 base, leaving 3 bases between them. The CDR3 runs to 11 residues. Germline values: CDR1 MNHNS, CDR2 SASEGT. CDR3 protein: CASRENTEAFF. The CDR3 DNA reads TGTGCCAGCAGAGAGAACACTGAAGCTTTCTTT.

V is TRBV6-1 and J is TRBJ1-2, with TRBD1 as a possible D gene (6 bases). V was trimmed by 6 bases and J by 3 bases, leaving 14 bases between them. The CDR3 runs to 14 residues. The germline CDR1 and CDR2 sequences are MNHNS and SASEGT. This chain's CDR3 is CASSPAGAHYGYTF. In DNA, the CDR3 is TGTGCCAGCAGCCCAGCGGGGGCTCACTATGGCTACACCTTC.

The rearrangement joins TRBV7-9 to TRBJ1-2, with 9 bases fitting TRBD1. The germline gives CDR1 SEHNR, CDR2 FQNEAQ (reference sequence). This CDR3 is built from 14 residues. The trim removed 4 bases at V and 8 bases at J, leaving 8 bases unmatched. CDR3 region: CASSSRDRGVGYTF. CDR3 sequence (DNA): TGTGCCAGCAGCTCCCGAGACAGGGGGGTCGGCTACACCTTC.

V and J are TRBV20-1 and TRBJ1-2, with a tentative D call TRBD1 (6 bases). The CDR3 length is 13 residues. Germline CDR1 is DFQATT and CDR2 is SNEGSKA (reference sequence). The CDR3 bases are TGCAGCGCCCTCCGGGACATGAATATTGGCTACACCTTC. Translation gives CSALRDMNIGYTF.

This clonotype was detected only a few times. The chain uses TRBV2 and TRBJ2-5; D is uncertain. CDR1 and CDR2 (germline): SNHLY, FYNNEI. The CDR3 spans 12 residues. Trimming cost V 7 bases and J 1 base, with 7 bases left between them. CDR3 sequence reads: CASIKIQETQYF. The CDR3 DNA reads TGTGCCAGCATCAAGATCCAAGAGACCCAGTACTTC.

The chain couples TRBV20-1 to TRBJ1-5; D remains unclear. CDR3 size: 14 residues. The V gene's germline CDR1 is DFQATT and CDR2 SNEGSKA (reference sequence). The ends were cut back, 6 bases at V and 5 bases at J, with 17 bases in the middle. CDR3 protein: CSAQASGQYQPQHF. Here the CDR3 DNA reads TGCAGTGCCCAAGCCTCGGGTCAATATCAGCCCCAGCATTTT.

This sequence joins TRBV7-9 and TRBJ2-4; TRBD2 might be the D (6 bases). The CDR3 runs to 14 residues. In germline, CDR1 is SEHNR, CDR2 FQNEAQ (reference sequence). V gave up 3 bases and J gave up 6 bases, with 12 bases separating them. The CDR3 spells CASSFAGPRNIQYF. Written as DNA, the CDR3 is TGTGCCAGCAGCTTCGCGGGACCCAGAAACATTCAGTACTTC. The variable domain in full, completed from reference TRBV7-9 and TRBJ2-4, reads DTGVSQNPRHKITKRGQNVTFRCDPISEHNRLYWYRQTLGQGPEFLTYFQNEAQLEKSRLLSDRFSAERPKGSFSTLEIQRTEQGDSAMYLCASSFAGPRNIQYFGAGTRLSVL.

This chain uses TRBV20-1 with TRBJ2-1; D is possibly TRBD1 or TRBD2 (6 bases each). Germline CDR1 reads DFQATT; CDR2 reads SNEGSKA (reference sequence). Deletions cut 5 bases from V and 6 bases from J, with 17 bases between. CDR3 size: 14 residues. The CDR3 DNA reads as TGCAGTGCTGGGCAGGGGAGGAGGGGCAATGAGCAGTTCTTC. It specifies CSAGQGRRGNEQFF.

In this sample, this clonotype turned up a few times. The chain couples TRBV7-9 to TRBJ1-2; 9 bases match TRBD1. The CDR3 is 17 amino acids. Germline values: CDR1 SEHNR, CDR2 FQNEAQ (reference sequence). Unmatched junction bases numbered 12, after V lost 3 bases and J lost 4 bases. The CDR3 here is CASSFRVDGTGPYGYTF. The CDR3 nucleotides read TGTGCCAGCAGCTTCAGAGTTGACGGGACAGGGCCCTATGGCTACACCTTC.

This clonotype was counted only a few times. V and J are TRBV6-2 or TRBV6-3 and TRBJ2-3, with 10 bases aligning to TRBD2. CDR3 length equals 16 residues. V gave up 8 bases and J gave up 4 bases; unmatched junction bases: 12. Per the germline V gene, CDR1 is MNHEY and CDR2 is SVGEGT. The CDR3 DNA reads TGTGCCAGCGGGTCGGCAGCGGGAGGGCCCGCAGATACGCAGTATTTT. This gives the protein CASGSAAGGPADTQYF.

This clonotype was seen only a few times. The V and J genes are TRBV20-1 and TRBJ1-1, with a tentative D call TRBD1 (5 bases). CDR1 DFQATT and CDR2 SNEGSKA come from the germline V gene (reference sequence). The CDR3 spans 14 residues. V shed 3 bases and J shed 4 bases, with 15 bases lying between them. The chain's CDR3 is CSARIQGGGTEAFF. CDR3 coding DNA: TGCAGTGCTAGGATCCAGGGCGGGGGCACTGAAGCTTTCTTT.

The chain couples TRBV19 to TRBJ1-5; D remains ambiguous. Deletions cut 1 base from V and 9 bases from J, with 7 bases between. Per the germline V gene, CDR1 is LNHDA and CDR2 is SQIVND (reference sequence). The CDR3 covers 12 residues. DNA of the CDR3: TGTGCCAGTAGTATAGGTTGGCGGCCCCAGCATTTT. This codes for CASSIGWRPQHF.

This chain connects TRBV6-1 to TRBJ1-6; a possible D gene is TRBD1 (5 bases). V dropped 6 bases and J dropped 12 bases, with 15 bases sitting between them. CDR1 and CDR2 (germline): MNHNS, SASEGT. The CDR3 is made up of 13 amino acids. In nucleotides, the CDR3 is TGTGCCAGCAGCGCGGGCCTGGGGGGACCCCTCCACTTT. Amino acid sequence: CASSAGLGGPLHF.

This clonotype was seen only a few times. The chain carries TRBV4-1 and TRBJ1-3; a weak D match, TRBD1 (5 bases). Germline values: CDR1 MGHRA, CDR2 YSYEKL. The V gene lost 1 base and the J gene lost 6 bases, with 13 bases spanning the gap. The CDR3 runs 15 residues. CDR3 sequence: CASSQVVAGPNTIYF. Written as DNA, the CDR3 is TGCGCCAGCAGCCAAGTAGTTGCAGGGCCAAACACCATATATTTT.

The chain is built from TRBV20-1 and TRBJ1-1, with TRBD1 as a possible D gene (5 bases). The V and J ends lost 7 bases and 1 base respectively, with 13 bases between them. The CDR3 contains 13 residues. Germline CDR1 reads DFQATT; CDR2 reads SNEGSKA (reference sequence). The CDR3 loop is CSERWGKNTEAFF. The CDR3 region has the DNA TGCAGTGAGAGGTGGGGCAAGAACACTGAAGCTTTCTTT.

CDR3 nucleotide sequence: TGTGCCAGCAGCTCGTTGAGGACAGGGGTTGGTTCTGGCTACACCTTC. Translated: CASSSLRTGVGSGYTF. This sequence joins TRBV11-2 and TRBJ1-2; 9 nucleotides line up with TRBD1. Germline V CDR1 and CDR2: SGHAT, FQNNGV. The CDR3 is 16 amino acids. With 4 bases clipped from V and 7 bases from J, the junction kept 13 bases outside the gene matches.

The rearrangement links TRBV28 to TRBJ1-5; tentatively, D is TRBD1 (6 bases). V lost 6 bases and J lost 6, with 12 bases in between. In germline, CDR1 is MDHEN, CDR2 SYDVKM. This CDR3 spans 13 amino acids. The CDR3 reads CASRSQGTQPQHF. As DNA, the CDR3 is TGTGCCAGCAGATCACAGGGAACTCAGCCCCAGCATTTT.

The chain links TRBV9 to TRBJ2-5; 8 bases agree with TRBD2. V lost 8 bases and J lost 9; bases outside the gene matches: 12. CDR1 and CDR2 from the germline V gene are SGDLS and YYNGEE. The CDR3 runs to 13 residues. The CDR3 DNA reads as TGTGCCAGTTCCGAAACGGGGGGGGAGGCCCAGTACTTC. This sequence encodes CASSETGGEAQYF.

The chain links TRBV6-4 to TRBJ2-3; 10 bases map to TRBD2. The V gene end was trimmed by 5 bases and the J gene end by 3 bases; junction bases not matched to a gene: 2. Germline-derived CDR1 and CDR2 are MRHNA and SNTAGT. The CDR3 sequence is 14 residues long. The CDR3 DNA reads TGTGCCAGCAGTCCGGGACTAGCGACAGATACGCAGTATTTT. Amino acids: CASSPGLATDTQYF.

The gene calls are TRBV19 and TRBJ1-1; 7 nucleotides agree with TRBD1. Germline lookup yields CDR1 LNHDA and CDR2 SQIVND (reference sequence). CDR3 size: 10 residues. J was trimmed by 10 bases and V by 11 bases; bases with no gene match: 7. This CDR3 reads CASKEGAAFF. The CDR3 nucleotides are TGTGCCTCAAAGGAGGGGGCAGCTTTCTTT.

The chain joins TRBV11-3 to TRBJ2-5; possible D gene TRBD2, 5 bases. This CDR3 has 16 amino acids. Germline loops: CDR1 SGHNT, CDR2 YENEEA. Trimming took off 5 bases at V and 1 base at J, with 17 bases between the two ends. CDR3 amino acids: CASSANGLVGQETQYF. The CDR3 nucleotides read TGTGCCAGCAGCGCAAACGGACTTGTAGGCCAAGAGACCCAGTACTTC.

V is TRBV27 and J is TRBJ1-4; 8 bases agree with TRBD1. Germline CDR1 is MNHEY and CDR2 is SMNVEV (reference sequence). The CDR3 loop spans 14 amino acids. J lost 7 bases, V lost 5 bases, and 6 bases had no gene match. The CDR3 reads CASSLQGAGEKLFF. CDR3 coding DNA: TGTGCCAGCAGTCTCCAGGGGGCCGGTGAAAAACTGTTTTTT.

This clonotype has only a few counts. The rearrangement uses TRBV5-6 and TRBJ1-5, with D uncertain. V was trimmed by 4 bases and J by 4 bases, leaving 15 bases between them. The CDR3 is 15 amino acids. Per the germline V gene, CDR1 is SGHDT and CDR2 is YYEEEE. The CDR3 protein is CASSLYGGGNQPQHF. Here the CDR3 DNA reads TGTGCCAGCAGCCTGTATGGTGGCGGGAATCAGCCCCAGCATTTT.

The J gene is TRBJ1-2, the V gene TRBV12-3 or TRBV12-4; 7 nucleotides align to TRBD1. This CDR3 has 15 residues. V was pared by 2 bases and J by 5 bases, with 8 bases of the junction left unmatched. In nucleotides, the CDR3 is TGTGCCAGCAGTTTAAGTGGACAGGCGACATATGGCTACACCTTC. Its translation is CASSLSGQATYGYTF.

The chain recombines TRBV6-5 with TRBJ2-7, with a tentative D call TRBD2 (6 bases). The CDR3 is 14 residues long. V was pared by 4 bases and J by 3 bases, with 13 bases between. CDR1 is MNHEY, CDR2 SVGAGI, per germline. CDR3 region: CASSSTSGDYEQYF. CDR3 in DNA: TGTGCCAGCAGTTCGACATCGGGAGACTACGAGCAGTACTTC.

This clonotype turned up a few times. This chain joins TRBV20-1 and TRBJ2-7, with TRBD2 matching 11 bases. V gave up 7 bases and J gave up 0 bases; unmatched junction bases: 8. Germline V gene data show CDR1 as DFQATT and CDR2 as SNEGSKA (reference sequence). CDR3 length: 15 amino acids. DNA of the CDR3: TGCAGTGTCGCCGTAGCGGGAGGGATCTCCTACGAGCAGTACTTC. Translated, it gives CSVAVAGGISYEQYF.

This clonotype showed up just a few times. The J gene is TRBJ1-5, the V gene TRBV20-1; maybe TRBD1 (6 bases). Trimming shortened V by 5 bases and J by 7 bases, and 9 bases separated the two germline ends. The germline CDR1 and CDR2 sequences are DFQATT and SNEGSKA (reference sequence). This CDR3 has 11 amino acids. CDR3 amino acids: CSAGGQQPQHF. In DNA, the CDR3 is TGCAGTGCTGGAGGACAGCAGCCCCAGCATTTT.

V usage is TRBV19 and J usage is TRBJ1-3; TRBD1 agrees at 7 bases. CDR1 and CDR2 from the germline V gene are LNHDA and SQIVND (reference sequence). The CDR3 loop spans 13 amino acids. The ends lost 9 bases at V and 0 bases at J; junction bases unmatched: 2. CDR3 region: CASRDSSGNTIYF. DNA of the CDR3: TGTGCCAGCAGGGACAGCTCTGGAAACACCATATATTTT.

The rearrangement links TRBV20-1 to TRBJ1-1; unclear D gene. V dropped 2 bases and J dropped 8 bases, with 6 bases sitting between them. Germline CDR1 is DFQATT and CDR2 is SNEGSKA (reference sequence). The CDR3 contains 10 residues. The CDR3 is CSARPPEAFF. Written as DNA, the CDR3 is TGCAGTGCTAGACCCCCCGAAGCTTTCTTT.

V is TRBV28 and J is TRBJ2-7; 8 bases are shared with TRBD2. Germline-derived CDR1 and CDR2 are MDHEN and SYDVKM. The V and J ends lost 8 bases and 6 bases, in that order; junction bases with no gene match: 15. The CDR3 sequence is 15 residues long. CDR3 region: CASEVPGGPGGEQYF. In DNA form, the CDR3 reads TGTGCCAGCGAAGTCCCGGGAGGGCCGGGGGGCGAGCAGTACTTC.